Presented here are 23 T cell receptor beta chains from one specimen sequenced in a study of beta chain features in type 1 diabetes. Every bit of the isolated RNA underwent reverse transcription, so sequencing read expressed TCRB transcripts. The assay was immunoSEQ multiplex PCR, and TCRdb's table has in-frame clones only and misses some. The sample has just over 450,000 clones; around 30% are singletons. The sequencing input was naive CD4+ T cells from blood. The source of these receptors is a man aged 18 to 29 in good health.

The gene calls are TRBV29-1 and TRBJ2-5; the D gene is possibly TRBD2 (6 bases). The better agreement between TRBJ2-7 and the DNA end casts doubt on the J call. The CDR3 sequence is 14 residues long. CDR1 and CDR2 (germline): SQVTM, ANQGSEA. The CDR3 is CSVALGDGSGEQYF. For the CDR3, the DNA is TGCAGCGTCGCCCTAGGGGACGGGAGTGGCGAGCAGTACTTC.

This chain uses TRBV29-1 with TRBJ2-7; TRBD2 matches 9 bases. V was pared by 8 bases and J by 4 bases, with 6 bases of the junction left unmatched. The germline gives CDR1 SQVTM, CDR2 ANQGSEA. This CDR3 has 12 amino acids. The CDR3 is CSILAGDYEQYF. The DNA for the CDR3 is TGCAGCATATTAGCGGGAGATTACGAGCAGTACTTC.

This clone was observed a handful of times. The chain carries TRBV5-1 and TRBJ2-7; 10 nucleotides align to TRBD2. V was pared by 4 bases and J by 4 bases, with 8 bases of the junction left unmatched. Germline CDR1 reads SGHRS; CDR2 reads YFSETQ. This CDR3 has 15 residues. CDR3 DNA sequence: TGCGCCAGCAGCCGAGGGCTAGCGGGAGTGTACGAGCAGTACTTC. As protein: CASSRGLAGVYEQYF.

The J gene is TRBJ2-1, the V gene TRBV10-3; D perhaps matches TRBD2 (5 bases). Trimming removed 5 bases at V and 5 bases at J, with 13 bases between. CDR1 is ENHRY, CDR2 SYGVKD, per germline. This CDR3 is built from 14 residues. In nucleotides, the CDR3 is TGTGCCATCAGTTATGGCCTAGCAGACAATGAGCAGTTCTTC. Encoded protein: CAISYGLADNEQFF.

This chain links TRBV29-1 with TRBJ1-1, with 9 bases that match TRBD1. V gave up 5 bases and J gave up 1 base; unmatched junction bases: 2. Germline V gene lookup returns CDR1 SQVTM and CDR2 ANQGSEA. This CDR3 region has 13 residues. CDR3 sequence: CSVRQGENTEAFF. CDR3 bases: TGCAGCGTTCGACAGGGGGAGAACACTGAAGCTTTCTTT.

This chain uses TRBV29-1 with TRBJ1-4, with 9 nucleotides matching TRBD1. The CDR3 runs to 13 residues. V was clipped by 4 bases and J by 3 bases; unmatched bases: 0. From germline, CDR1 is SQVTM and CDR2 ANQGSEA. The DNA of the CDR3 is TGCAGCGTTGGGGACAGGGCTAATGAAAAACTGTTTTTT. Translated: CSVGDRANEKLFF.

As for this clone: Within the sample, other DNA sequences also encode this same CDR3. The chain joins TRBV5-1 to TRBJ2-1; 12 bases map to TRBD2. Trimming removed 0 bases from V and 8 bases from J; junction bases left unmatched: 3. The CDR3 runs 15 residues. Germline V CDR1 and CDR2: SGHRS, YFSETQ. The CDR3 region is CASSLGLAGADEQFF. CDR3 in DNA: TGCGCCAGCAGCTTGGGACTAGCGGGAGCGGATGAGCAGTTCTTC.

This clone was counted only a few times. The germline gene is not matched at one end of the junction; a read error may be the cause. The rearrangement links TRBV6-5 to TRBJ2-1, with 9 bases identical to TRBD2. CDR1 is MNHEY and CDR2 is SVGAGI in the germline V gene. The CDR3 spans 13 residues. The CDR3 is CAISESGGRVQFF. The CDR3 bases are TGTGCCATCAGTGAGTCTGGCGGGAGGGTCCAGTTCTTC.

The J gene is TRBJ2-3, the V gene TRBV6-1; D unclear. V was clipped by 6 bases and J by 3 bases, with 13 bases between them. Germline CDR1 MNHNS, CDR2 SASEGT. This CDR3 contains 14 residues. The CDR3 loop is CASREMIGTDTQYF. DNA of the CDR3: TGTGCCAGCAGGGAGATGATTGGAACAGATACGCAGTATTTT.

The chain joins TRBV30 to TRBJ2-1; possible D gene TRBD2, 6 bases. The V end lost 3 bases, the J end lost 2 bases, and 14 bases lay between the germline ends. Germline lookup yields CDR1 GTSNPN and CDR2 SVGIG (reference sequence). This CDR3 spans 15 amino acids. The chain's CDR3 is CAWSLTRSAYNEQFF. In DNA, the CDR3 is TGTGCCTGGAGCCTGACTAGATCGGCCTACAATGAGCAGTTCTTC. Full variable domain (rest looked up from reference TRBV30 and TRBJ2-1): SQTIHQWPATLVQPVGSPLSLECTVEGTSNPNLYWYRQAAGRGLQLLFYSVGIGQISSEVPQNLSASRPQDRQFILSSKKLLLSDSGFYLCAWSLTRSAYNEQFFGPGTRLTVL.

The chain is built from TRBV5-1 and TRBJ2-3; D possibly corresponds to TRBD2 (5 bases). The CDR3 extends over 14 amino acids. V dropped 4 bases and J dropped 2 bases, with 11 bases sitting between them. The germline V gene has CDR1 SGHRS and CDR2 YFSETQ. In DNA, the CDR3 is TGCGCCAGCAGCACCCTGACTAACACAGATACGCAGTATTTT. This codes for CASSTLTNTDTQYF.

This clone was counted only a few times. The chain uses TRBV7-2 and TRBJ2-5; D possibly corresponds to TRBD1 (5 bases). Trimming stripped 4 bases from V and 2 bases from J, with 8 bases between. Germline CDR1 and CDR2: SGHTA and FQGNSA. There are 13 residues in the CDR3. CDR3 nucleotide sequence: TGTGCCAGCAGCTCGACAGTGCAAGAGACCCAGTACTTC. Amino acids: CASSSTVQETQYF.

This clone was seen just once. The V call is TRBV29-1, the J call TRBJ1-1; unclear D gene. The length of the CDR3 is 13 residues. V lost 4 bases and J 2 bases, leaving 11 bases between the germline ends. From germline, CDR1 is SQVTM and CDR2 ANQGSEA. The DNA of the CDR3 is TGCAGCGTTGTAAGCCAGGTTAACACTGAAGCTTTCTTT. It yields the protein CSVVSQVNTEAFF.

This clone appeared a few times. Other DNA sequences within the sample encode an identical CDR3. The chain is built from TRBV7-9 and TRBJ1-3; no clear D. The germline gives CDR1 SEHNR, CDR2 FQNEAQ (reference sequence). Trimming pared 3 bases from V and 0 bases from J, leaving 3 bases between. This CDR3 has 13 residues. CDR3 amino acids: CASSLDSGNTIYF. For the CDR3, the DNA is TGTGCCAGCAGCTTGGACTCTGGAAACACCATATATTTT.

This clone was seen a handful of times. The CDR3 loop reads CSVMTGGNEKLFF. CDR3 bases: TGCAGCGTTATGACAGGGGGTAATGAAAAACTGTTTTTT. The V call is TRBV29-1, the J call TRBJ1-4; TRBD1 agrees at 9 bases. Germline-derived CDR1 and CDR2 are SQVTM and ANQGSEA. The J segment lost 4 bases and the V segment lost 5 bases, leaving 2 bases of the junction unmatched. This CDR3 spans 13 amino acids.

This chain connects TRBV29-1 to TRBJ1-1; D gene uncertain. Trimming took 2 bases from V and 1 from J, leaving 5 bases between them. The length of the CDR3 is 12 residues. Germline V gene sequence: CDR1 SQVTM, CDR2 ANQGSEA. For the CDR3, the DNA is TGCAGCGTTGAATGGAGGAACACTGAAGCTTTCTTT. Translated: CSVEWRNTEAFF. Supplemented by reference TRBV29-1 and TRBJ1-1, the full variable domain reads SAVISQKPSRDICQRGTSLTIQCQVDSQVTMMFWYRQQPGQSLTLIATANQGSEATYESGFVIDKFPISRPNLTFSTLTVSNMSPEDSSIYLCSVEWRNTEAFFGQGTRLTVV.

V is TRBV14 and J is TRBJ2-5; no firm D call. Per germline, CDR1 SGHDN and CDR2 FVKESK. V was pared by 8 bases and J by 4 bases, with 20 bases between. This CDR3 has 15 amino acids. The CDR3 sequence: CASEMGTAVGETQYF. The CDR3 DNA reads as TGTGCCAGCGAGATGGGTACGGCGGTGGGAGAGACCCAGTACTTC.

This clone was counted only a few times. In the same sample, other DNA sequences code for this CDR3. V gene TRBV19 combines with J gene TRBJ2-7; 9 bases agree with TRBD2. This CDR3 comprises 15 residues. Germline CDR1 is LNHDA and CDR2 is SQIVND (reference sequence). V trimming: 3 bases; J trimming: 0 bases; junction bases outside the gene matches: 3. CDR3 loop: CASSIVSGSSYEQYF. In nucleotides, the CDR3 is TGTGCCAGTAGTATTGTTAGCGGGAGCTCCTACGAGCAGTACTTC.

The chain combines TRBV30 with TRBJ1-5; 8 bases line up with TRBD1. The junction had 6 bases not matched to a gene; V was cut back by 5 bases and J by 6 bases. CDR1 and CDR2 from the germline V gene are GTSNPN and SVGIG (reference sequence). The CDR3 sequence is 13 residues long. CDR3 nucleotides: TGTGCCTGGGCTGGACAGGGCTTTCAGCCCCAGCATTTT. Amino acid sequence: CAWAGQGFQPQHF. The entire variable domain, with the rest obtained from reference TRBV30 and TRBJ1-5, is as follows: SQTIHQWPATLVQPVGSPLSLECTVEGTSNPNLYWYRQAAGRGLQLLFYSVGIGQISSEVPQNLSASRPQDRQFILSSKKLLLSDSGFYLCAWAGQGFQPQHFGDGTRLSIL.

The genes are TRBV20-1 and TRBJ2-1; D is uncertain. Looked up from germline, CDR1 is DFQATT and CDR2 is SNEGSKA (reference sequence). V lost 4 bases and J lost 7, with 8 bases in between. The CDR3 spans 11 residues. The CDR3 loop is CSANSPNEQFF. Written as DNA, the CDR3 is TGCAGTGCTAATAGCCCGAATGAGCAGTTCTTC.

The chain combines TRBV5-6 with TRBJ2-1; no clear D gene. CDR1 is SGHDT and CDR2 is YYEEEE in the germline V gene. CDR3 size: 10 residues. V lost 6 bases and J 10 bases, leaving 8 bases between the germline ends. The CDR3 protein is CASTAFEQFF. The CDR3 coding sequence is TGTGCCAGCACCGCTTTCGAGCAGTTCTTC.

In its sample, this clone was seen once. The J gene is TRBJ2-3, the V gene TRBV9; 8 nucleotides line up with TRBD1. The CDR3 runs to 16 residues. Germline V CDR1 and CDR2: SGDLS, YYNGEE. V lost 3 bases, J lost 2 bases, and 8 bases stayed unmatched. CDR3 DNA: TGTGCCAGCAGCGGCCTCACAGGGGGTAACACAGATACGCAGTATTTT. This translates into CASSGLTGGNTDTQYF.

The chain's CDR3 is CASSDGPRKPNEQYF. CDR3 bases: TGTGCCAGCAGTGACGGCCCGAGAAAGCCCAACGAGCAGTACTTC. This chain uses TRBV6-4 with TRBJ2-7; D not certain. The CDR3 has 15 residues. Germline V gene sequence: CDR1 MRHNA, CDR2 SNTAGT. V was shortened by 2 bases and J by 5 bases, with 16 bases between the two germline ends.